The present entry profiles one T cell receptor (beta chain) with its context. Its antigen is currently unknown. The source of the sample is a study of radiotherapy plus CTLA-4 blockade in lung cancer. Study-wide findings and caveats: Early clonal dynamics of blood T cells, together with interferon-beta, were reported as the best response predictor.

This CDR3 spans 15 amino acids. Germline CDR1 and CDR2: LNHDA and SQIVND (reference sequence). V was pared by 2 bases and J by 0 bases, with 5 bases between. Method: immunoSEQ multiplex PCR; TCRdb's copy keeps in-frame clones and lacks some. The top ten clones hold about 1% of a sample with more than 75,000 clones, around 87% of them seen once. The gene calls are TRBV19 and TRBJ2-6; D is unresolved. This receptor was taken from a human donor with non-small cell lung cancer who had stable disease on radiotherapy plus ipilimumab. Sample: peripheral blood, taken from a patient treated with radiotherapy plus ipilimumab. For the CDR3, the DNA is TGTGCCAGTAGTATAATAAGCTCTGGGGCCAACGTCCTGACTTTC. Protein: CASSIISSGANVLTF.